This passage covers 28 T cell receptor beta chains from one sample sequenced in a study of radiotherapy plus CTLA-4 blockade in lung cancer. Method: immunoSEQ multiplex PCR; TCRdb's copy keeps in-frame clones and lacks some. This sample yields around 130,000 clones, of which about 90% are seen a single time; over 6% belongs to the top ten. The source was peripheral blood, collected from a patient treated with radiotherapy plus ipilimumab. These receptor sequences come from a human donor with non-small cell lung cancer that progressed on radiotherapy plus ipilimumab.

This clone was detected only once. V and J are TRBV6-5 and TRBJ2-7; 11 bases fit TRBD2. The germline V gene has CDR1 MNHEY and CDR2 SVGAGI. J lost 4 bases, V lost 6 bases, and 5 bases had no gene match. The CDR3 is 14 amino acids. CDR3 coding DNA: TGTGCCAGCAGAAGACTAGCGGGATCGTACGAGCAGTACTTC. Its protein product is CASRRLAGSYEQYF.

This rearrangement joins TRBV2 to TRBJ1-1, with 7 positions matching TRBD1. V shed 5 bases, J shed 6 bases, and the junction held 9 bases outside the gene matches. The CDR3 has 14 residues. Germline V gives CDR1 SNHLY, CDR2 FYNNEI. The CDR3 is CASSQQGKYAEAFF. The CDR3 DNA sequence: TGTGCCAGCAGTCAACAGGGGAAGTACGCTGAAGCTTTCTTT.

This clone was counted a single time. The rearrangement joins TRBV25-1 to TRBJ2-3, with D unclear. The CDR3 contains 12 residues. Germline CDR1 and CDR2: MGHDK and SYGVNS. Trimming shortened V by 6 bases and J by 4 bases, and 8 bases separated the two germline ends. The DNA of the CDR3 is TGTGCCAGCAGATTAAACGCAGATACGCAGTATTTT. As protein: CASRLNADTQYF.

The genes are TRBV2 and TRBJ2-1; D uncertain. Germline V lookup: CDR1 SNHLY, CDR2 FYNNEI. The CDR3 spans 10 residues. The V end lost 6 bases, the J end lost 11 bases, and 8 bases lay between the germline ends. The CDR3 reads CASRGTQQFF. The CDR3 DNA sequence: TGTGCCAGCAGGGGAACGCAGCAGTTCTTC.

The rearrangement uses TRBV5-1 and TRBJ2-7, with TRBD1 as a possible D gene (7 bases). The V end was cut by 2 bases, the J end by 5 bases, with 14 bases between. The CDR3 spans 14 residues. In germline, CDR1 is SGHRS, CDR2 YFSETQ. The CDR3 is CASSLLQGGDEQYF. CDR3 in DNA: TGCGCCAGCAGCTTACTTCAGGGGGGCGACGAGCAGTACTTC.

The CDR3 coding sequence is TGTGCCAGCAGCTTAGGCGGGGGCAGAAACACTGAAGCTTTCTTT. As protein: CASSLGGGRNTEAFF. This chain links TRBV11-3 with TRBJ1-1; maybe TRBD1 (6 bases). The germline CDR1 and CDR2 sequences are SGHNT and YENEEA. Trimming cost V 1 base and J 2 bases, with 11 bases left between them. The length of the CDR3 is 15 residues.

The chain has TRBV4-1 and TRBJ1-5; 8 bases map to TRBD1. V trimming: 4 bases; J trimming: 6 bases; junction bases outside the gene matches: 2. The CDR3 runs to 13 residues. Germline-derived CDR1 and CDR2 are MGHRA and YSYEKL. CDR3 protein: CASSLTGGQPQHF. The CDR3 DNA reads as TGCGCCAGCAGCCTTACAGGGGGTCAGCCCCAGCATTTT.

The chain carries TRBV14 and TRBJ2-5; tentatively, D is TRBD2 (5 bases). V dropped 0 bases and J dropped 2 bases, with 13 bases sitting between them. Looked up from germline, CDR1 is SGHDN and CDR2 is FVKESK. CDR3 length: 16 residues. CDR3 amino acids: CASSQDLGEGQETQYF. The CDR3 DNA reads as TGTGCCAGCAGCCAAGATCTTGGAGAGGGTCAAGAGACCCAGTACTTC.

This CDR3 reads CASLRQANYGYTF. CDR3 in DNA: TGTGCCAGCTTAAGACAAGCTAACTATGGCTACACCTTC. The rearrangement links TRBV2 to TRBJ1-2; D uncertain. The CDR3 contains 13 residues. The germline V gene encodes CDR1 SNHLY and CDR2 FYNNEI. V was shortened by 8 bases and J by 0 bases, with 10 bases between the two germline ends.

The V gene is TRBV6-5, the J gene TRBJ1-2; D remains unclear. The V gene's germline CDR1 is MNHEY and CDR2 SVGAGI. Trimming took 8 bases from V and 6 from J, leaving 16 bases between them. This CDR3 is 13 amino acids long. CDR3 coding DNA: TGTGCCAGCGGGATTCGGGAACTGGATGGCTACACCTTC. It specifies CASGIRELDGYTF.

V usage is TRBV5-1 and J usage is TRBJ2-1, with a tentative D call TRBD1 (5 bases). Germline lookup yields CDR1 SGHRS and CDR2 YFSETQ. Trimming shortened V by 2 bases and J by 2 bases, and 11 bases separated the two germline ends. This CDR3 has 15 amino acids. CDR3 bases: TGCGCCAGCAGCTTAACCCTGGGGCCCTACAATGAGCAGTTCTTC. It codes for CASSLTLGPYNEQFF.

J is TRBJ2-4 and V is TRBV6-5; D tentatively fits TRBD1 or TRBD2 (5 bases each). This CDR3 contains 12 residues. The germline V gene has CDR1 MNHEY and CDR2 SVGAGI. V shed 11 bases and J shed 11 bases, with 19 bases lying between them. CDR3 region: CAGLQRGDLQYF. Written as DNA, the CDR3 is TGTGCCGGCCTACAGAGGGGAGACCTTCAGTACTTC.

V gene TRBV7-8 combines with J gene TRBJ2-7, with 7 positions matching TRBD1. Per the germline V gene, CDR1 is SGHVS and CDR2 is FQNEAQ. This CDR3 has 15 amino acids. V was clipped by 5 bases and J by 4 bases; unmatched bases: 11. DNA of the CDR3: TGTGCCAGCAGCAAACCCGGGACAGCAAGGTACGAGCAGTACTTC. This gives the protein CASSKPGTARYEQYF.

The sample holds one count of this clone. This chain connects TRBV5-1 to TRBJ2-5; D might be TRBD2 (5 bases). The J call may be faulty, since TRBJ2-7 better matches the DNA end. Germline CDR1 SGHRS, CDR2 YFSETQ. This CDR3 contains 13 residues. CDR3 in amino acids: CASSLLGTYEQYF. The CDR3 bases are TGCGCCAGCAGCTTACTAGGAACCTACGAGCAGTACTTC.

The V and J genes are TRBV7-9 and TRBJ2-7; D might be TRBD1 (6 bases). The V gene's germline CDR1 is SEHNR and CDR2 FQNEAQ (reference sequence). The CDR3 is made up of 15 amino acids. The germline V and J ends were trimmed by 7 bases and 5 bases, with 21 bases remaining between them. The CDR3, as DNA: TGTGCCAGCACCCGATCAGGGGCAGCTCTACACGAGCAGTACTTC. Translating gives CASTRSGAALHEQYF.

For the CDR3, the DNA is TGTGCCATTCCCGCAGGTTGGTCTTTGAGTGAAGCTTTCTTT. It encodes CAIPAGWSLSEAFF. The rearrangement joins TRBV6-1 to TRBJ1-1; the D is unclear. Germline lookup yields CDR1 MNHNS and CDR2 SASEGT. Trimming removed 10 bases at V and 7 bases at J, with 22 bases between. The CDR3 runs to 14 residues.

This chain connects TRBV28 to TRBJ1-5; D is unclear. CDR3 length: 14 amino acids. CDR1 and CDR2 (germline): MDHEN, SYDVKM. Trimming cost V 6 bases and J 2 bases, with 11 bases left between them. In DNA form, the CDR3 reads TGTGCCAGCAGAACTGGAGGTGGCAATCAGCCCCAGCATTTT. Its protein product is CASRTGGGNQPQHF.

The V and J genes are TRBV5-4 and TRBJ2-1; D is unresolved. Trimming cost V 0 bases and J 8 bases, with 9 bases left between them. This CDR3 spans 13 amino acids. CDR1 and CDR2 from the germline V gene are SGHNT and YYREEE (reference sequence). CDR3 protein: CASSLGASYEQFF. In nucleotides, the CDR3 is TGTGCCAGCAGCTTGGGAGCAAGCTATGAGCAGTTCTTC.

The chain carries TRBV5-4 and TRBJ2-3, with D possibly matching TRBD1 (6 bases). V dropped 4 bases and J dropped 5 bases, with 11 bases sitting between them. Germline lookup yields CDR1 SGHNT and CDR2 YYREEE (reference sequence). There are 13 residues in the CDR3. CDR3 amino acids: CASSRAGVDTQYF. CDR3 coding DNA: TGTGCCAGCAGCCGCGCAGGGGTAGATACGCAGTATTTT.

This chain uses TRBV18 with TRBJ2-6; D is possibly TRBD2 (6 bases). CDR3 length: 17 residues. The germline V gene has CDR1 KGHSH and CDR2 LQKENI. V was cut by 2 bases and J by 0 bases, with 11 bases left in between. This CDR3 reads CASSPGLLSSGANVLTF. For the CDR3, the DNA is TGTGCCAGCTCACCAGGACTACTGAGCTCTGGGGCCAACGTCCTGACTTTC.

The chain links TRBV9 to TRBJ1-1; D call uncertain. Looked up from germline, CDR1 is SGDLS and CDR2 is YYNGEE. CDR3 length: 14 amino acids. The V and J ends lost 3 bases and 0 bases respectively, with 9 bases between them. CDR3 residues: CASSGVGVNTEAFF. CDR3 bases: TGTGCCAGCAGCGGGGTGGGCGTGAACACTGAAGCTTTCTTT.

The chain couples TRBV10-1 to TRBJ2-3; a possible D gene is TRBD1 (5 bases). The CDR3 length is 15 residues. The germline CDR1 and CDR2 sequences are WNHNN and SYGVQD (reference sequence). With 2 bases removed from V and 4 bases from J, the gap between germline ends came to 13 bases. DNA for the CDR3: TGCGCCAGCAGTGAGGGGGCTAGAAACGCAGATACGCAGTATTTT. Protein sequence: CASSEGARNADTQYF.

This chain connects TRBV6-4 to TRBJ1-1; D possibly corresponds to TRBD1 (6 bases). The V gene lost 4 bases and the J gene lost 4 bases, with 10 bases spanning the gap. This CDR3 is built from 13 residues. Germline V lookup: CDR1 MRHNA, CDR2 SNTAGT. CDR3 protein: CASSGQVGTEAFF. The CDR3 DNA sequence: TGTGCCAGCAGTGGACAGGTGGGCACTGAAGCTTTCTTT.

This chain uses TRBV5-1 with TRBJ2-1; 12 bases match TRBD2. Germline V CDR1 and CDR2: SGHRS, YFSETQ. The length of the CDR3 is 17 residues. Trimming cost V 2 bases and J 4 bases; bases outside gene matches: 7. CDR3 amino acids: CASSLGTSGRTYNEQFF. The CDR3 DNA reads as TGCGCCAGCAGCTTAGGTACTAGCGGGAGGACATACAATGAGCAGTTCTTC.

The CDR3 nucleotides are TGTGCCAGCTCACAAGACGCCGGACAGACAATGAACACTGAAGCTTTCTTT. Translation gives CASSQDAGQTMNTEAFF. This chain connects TRBV18 to TRBJ1-1, with D perhaps matching TRBD1 (6 bases). There are 17 residues in the CDR3. The V end lost 4 bases, the J end lost 0 bases, and 18 bases lay between the germline ends. Germline V gene lookup returns CDR1 KGHSH and CDR2 LQKENI.

As DNA, the CDR3 is TGCGCCAGCAGCCTTGTGGGGGGCACAGATACGCAGTATTTT. It specifies CASSLVGGTDTQYF. The V call is TRBV4-1, the J call TRBJ2-3; D possibly uses TRBD1 or TRBD2 (5 bases each). Per germline, CDR1 MGHRA and CDR2 YSYEKL. Trimming took off 4 bases at V and 1 base at J, with 9 bases between the two ends. This CDR3 contains 14 residues.

This chain links TRBV6-1 with TRBJ2-7; D is uncertain. Germline V gene lookup returns CDR1 MNHNS and CDR2 SASEGT. Trimming shortened V by 2 bases and J by 13 bases, and 15 bases separated the two germline ends. The CDR3 is 12 amino acids. CDR3 protein: CASSELTLRYYF. The CDR3 nucleotides are TGTGCCAGCAGTGAATTAACCCTACGATACTACTTC.

The chain recombines TRBV5-6 with TRBJ1-2, with TRBD1 matching over 10 bases. Germline CDR1 SGHDT, CDR2 YYEEEE. The V gene end was trimmed by 3 bases and the J gene end by 4 bases; junction bases not matched to a gene: 6. The CDR3 is 15 amino acids. CDR3 nucleotides: TGTGCCAGCAGCTCCGGGGGACAGGGGTCCTATGGCTACACCTTC. Translating it yields CASSSGGQGSYGYTF.